This T cell receptor (beta chain) was sequenced for a study of T cell repertoires in cytomegalovirus infection. Across the study: Both a matching HLA type and CMV infection were indicated by public TCR beta signatures.

TCRdb reanalysed the reads using MiXCR and keeps one entry per CDR3 protein. The sample consists of 100,000 to 150,000 distinct CDR3 sequences, roughly 9% of them appearing once. Findings of the study overall: Frequencies of public TCR beta families were cumulated, and this identified carriers of CMV plus the relevant HLA.

In this sample, this clonotype turned up a few times. What it recognizes is unknown. Per germline, CDR1 DFQATT and CDR2 SNEGSKA (reference sequence). Trimming removed 3 bases from V and 3 bases from J; junction bases left unmatched: 6. The CDR3 runs 15 residues. This chain uses TRBV20-1 with TRBJ2-2, with 8 bases aligning to TRBD2. This TCR was sampled from a human donor in good health (CMV status not recorded). Some clones in this sample may be carry-over from other donors' samples. Sequencing was performed on PBMCs. The CDR3 reads CSASGTRGYTGELFF. The CDR3, as DNA: TGCAGTGCTAGCGGGACTAGAGGTTACACCGGGGAGCTGTTTTTT.